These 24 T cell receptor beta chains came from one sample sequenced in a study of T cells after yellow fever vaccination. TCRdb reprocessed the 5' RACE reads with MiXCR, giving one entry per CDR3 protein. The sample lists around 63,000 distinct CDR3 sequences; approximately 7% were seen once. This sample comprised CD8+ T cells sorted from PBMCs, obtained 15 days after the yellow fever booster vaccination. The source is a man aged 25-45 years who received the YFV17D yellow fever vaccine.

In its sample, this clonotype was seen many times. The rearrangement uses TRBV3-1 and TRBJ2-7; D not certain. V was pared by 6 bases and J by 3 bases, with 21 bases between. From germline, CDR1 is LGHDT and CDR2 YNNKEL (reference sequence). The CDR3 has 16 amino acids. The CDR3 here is CASSPDRNSAYYEQYF. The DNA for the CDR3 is TGTGCCAGCAGTCCCGACCGGAATTCGGCCTACTACGAGCAGTACTTC.

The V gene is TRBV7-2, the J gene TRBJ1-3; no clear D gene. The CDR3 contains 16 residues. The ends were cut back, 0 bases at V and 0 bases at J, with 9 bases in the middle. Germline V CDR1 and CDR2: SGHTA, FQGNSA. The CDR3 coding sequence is TGTGCCAGCAGCTTAGCAAACAGCTTCTCTGGAAACACCATATATTTT. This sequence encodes CASSLANSFSGNTIYF.

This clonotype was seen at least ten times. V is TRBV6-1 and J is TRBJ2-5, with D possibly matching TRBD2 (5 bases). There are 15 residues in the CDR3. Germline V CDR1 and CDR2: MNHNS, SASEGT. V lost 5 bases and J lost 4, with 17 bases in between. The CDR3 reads CASSPGIRMLETQYF. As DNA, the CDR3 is TGTGCCAGCAGTCCCGGGATACGAATGCTAGAGACCCAGTACTTC.

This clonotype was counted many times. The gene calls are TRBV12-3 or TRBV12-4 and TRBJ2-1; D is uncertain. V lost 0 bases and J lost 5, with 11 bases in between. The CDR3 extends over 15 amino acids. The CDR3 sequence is CASSLAAFGDNEQFF. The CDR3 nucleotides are TGTGCCAGCAGTTTAGCGGCCTTTGGGGACAATGAGCAGTTCTTC.

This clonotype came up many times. The CDR3 DNA reads as TGTGCCAGCAGTTACTCGGGATACAATGAGCAGTTCTTC. Protein product: CASSYSGYNEQFF. V and J are TRBV6-5 and TRBJ2-1; no clear D gene. The germline V and J ends were trimmed by 0 bases and 4 bases, with 4 bases remaining between them. Germline CDR1 reads MNHEY; CDR2 reads SVGAGI. The CDR3 has 13 residues.

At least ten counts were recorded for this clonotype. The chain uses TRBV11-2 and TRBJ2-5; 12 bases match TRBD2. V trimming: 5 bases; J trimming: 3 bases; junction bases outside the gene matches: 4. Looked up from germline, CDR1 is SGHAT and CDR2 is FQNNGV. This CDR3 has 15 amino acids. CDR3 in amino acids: CASSPRTSGKETQYF. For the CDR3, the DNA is TGTGCCAGCAGCCCCCGGACTAGCGGGAAAGAGACCCAGTACTTC.

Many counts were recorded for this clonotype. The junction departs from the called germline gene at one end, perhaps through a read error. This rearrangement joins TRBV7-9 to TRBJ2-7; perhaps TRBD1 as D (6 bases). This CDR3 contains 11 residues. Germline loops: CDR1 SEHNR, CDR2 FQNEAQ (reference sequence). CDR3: CASSGTGQRNF. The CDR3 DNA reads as TGTGCCAGCAGCGGAACAGGACAGCGAAACTTC.

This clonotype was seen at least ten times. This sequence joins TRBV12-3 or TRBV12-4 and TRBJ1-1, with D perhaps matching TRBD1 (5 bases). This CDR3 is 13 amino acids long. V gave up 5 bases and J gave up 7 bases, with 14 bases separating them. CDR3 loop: CASSRGGTGEAFF. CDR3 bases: TGTGCCAGCAGTCGTGGGGGAACAGGTGAAGCTTTCTTT.

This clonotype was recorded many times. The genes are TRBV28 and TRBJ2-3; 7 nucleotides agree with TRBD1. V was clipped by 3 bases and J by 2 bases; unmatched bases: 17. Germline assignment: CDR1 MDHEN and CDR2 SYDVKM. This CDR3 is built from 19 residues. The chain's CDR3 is CASSFPPTGTGALTDTQYF. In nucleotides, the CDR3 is TGTGCCAGCAGTTTTCCCCCCACTGGTACAGGGGCCCTCACAGATACGCAGTATTTT.

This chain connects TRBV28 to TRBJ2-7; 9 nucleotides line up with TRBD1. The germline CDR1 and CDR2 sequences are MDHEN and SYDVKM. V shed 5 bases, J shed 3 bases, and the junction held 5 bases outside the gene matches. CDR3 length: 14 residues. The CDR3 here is CASSVDRGGYEQYF. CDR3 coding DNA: TGTGCCAGCAGTGTAGACAGGGGGGGCTACGAGCAGTACTTC.

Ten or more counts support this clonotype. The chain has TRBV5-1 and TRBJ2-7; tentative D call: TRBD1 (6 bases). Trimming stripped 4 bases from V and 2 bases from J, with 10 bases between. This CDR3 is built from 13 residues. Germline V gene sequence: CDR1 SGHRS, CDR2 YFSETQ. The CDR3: CASSGRDTYEQYF. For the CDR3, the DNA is TGCGCCAGCAGCGGCAGGGACACCTACGAGCAGTACTTC.

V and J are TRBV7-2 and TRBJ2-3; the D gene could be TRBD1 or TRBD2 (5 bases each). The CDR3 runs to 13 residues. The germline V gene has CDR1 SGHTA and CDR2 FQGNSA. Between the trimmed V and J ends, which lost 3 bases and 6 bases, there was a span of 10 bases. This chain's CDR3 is CASSFGDPDTQYF. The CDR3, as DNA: TGTGCCAGCAGCTTCGGGGACCCTGATACGCAGTATTTT.

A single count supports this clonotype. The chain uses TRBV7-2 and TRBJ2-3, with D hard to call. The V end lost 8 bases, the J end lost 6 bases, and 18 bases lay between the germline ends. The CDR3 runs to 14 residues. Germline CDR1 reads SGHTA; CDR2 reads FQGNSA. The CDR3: CASAPGPEGDTQYF. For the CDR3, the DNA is TGTGCCAGCGCCCCCGGCCCCGAAGGGGATACGCAGTATTTT.

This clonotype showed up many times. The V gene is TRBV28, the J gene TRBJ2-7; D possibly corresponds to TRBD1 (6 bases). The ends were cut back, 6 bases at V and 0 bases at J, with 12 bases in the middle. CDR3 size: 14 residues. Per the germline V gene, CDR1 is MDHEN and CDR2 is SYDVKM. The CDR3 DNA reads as TGTGCCAGCAGCAACACAGGGAGCTCCTACGAGCAGTACTTC. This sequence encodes CASSNTGSSYEQYF.

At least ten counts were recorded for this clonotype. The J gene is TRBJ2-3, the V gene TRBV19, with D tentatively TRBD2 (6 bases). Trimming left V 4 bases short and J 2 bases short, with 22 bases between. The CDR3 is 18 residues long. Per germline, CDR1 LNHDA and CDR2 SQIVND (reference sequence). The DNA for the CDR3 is TGTGCCAGTAGTACAACTACCGGGACTCGAATCTCCACAGATACGCAGTATTTT. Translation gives CASSTTTGTRISTDTQYF.

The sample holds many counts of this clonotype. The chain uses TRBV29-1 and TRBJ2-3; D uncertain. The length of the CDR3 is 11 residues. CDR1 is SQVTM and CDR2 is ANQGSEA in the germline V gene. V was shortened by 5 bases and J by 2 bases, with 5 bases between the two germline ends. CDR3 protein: CSVPPTDTQYF. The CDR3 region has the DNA TGCAGCGTTCCCCCCACAGATACGCAGTATTTT.

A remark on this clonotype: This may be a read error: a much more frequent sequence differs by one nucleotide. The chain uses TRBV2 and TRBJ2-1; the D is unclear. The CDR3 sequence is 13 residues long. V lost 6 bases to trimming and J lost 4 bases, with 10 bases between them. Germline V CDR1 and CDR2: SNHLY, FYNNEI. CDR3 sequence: CASRILDYNEQFF. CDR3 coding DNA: TGTGCCAGCAGGATCCTAGATTACAATGAGCAGTTCTTC.

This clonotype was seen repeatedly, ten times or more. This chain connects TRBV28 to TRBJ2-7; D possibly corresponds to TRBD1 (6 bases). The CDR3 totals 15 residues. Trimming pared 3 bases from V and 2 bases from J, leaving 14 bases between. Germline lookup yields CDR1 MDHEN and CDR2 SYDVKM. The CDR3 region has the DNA TGTGCCAGCAGTTTTTCAGAGACAGGAGCCTACGAGCAGTACTTC. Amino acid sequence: CASSFSETGAYEQYF.

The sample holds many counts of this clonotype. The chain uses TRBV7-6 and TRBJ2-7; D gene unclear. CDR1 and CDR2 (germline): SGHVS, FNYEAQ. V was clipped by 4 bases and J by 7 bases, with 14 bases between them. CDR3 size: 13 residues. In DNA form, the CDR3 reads TGTGCCAGCAGCTCCGGACCACCGGCGGAGCAGTACTTC. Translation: CASSSGPPAEQYF.

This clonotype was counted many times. CDR3 in DNA: TGTGCCAGCAGTTTAGGAGTACACGGGAGAGGTTTTGAGACCCAGTACTTC. Residues: CASSLGVHGRGFETQYF. The rearrangement joins TRBV27 to TRBJ2-5; D possibly corresponds to TRBD2 (6 bases). V shed 2 bases and J shed 5 bases, with 21 bases lying between them. The germline V gene has CDR1 MNHEY and CDR2 SMNVEV (reference sequence). This CDR3 has 17 amino acids.

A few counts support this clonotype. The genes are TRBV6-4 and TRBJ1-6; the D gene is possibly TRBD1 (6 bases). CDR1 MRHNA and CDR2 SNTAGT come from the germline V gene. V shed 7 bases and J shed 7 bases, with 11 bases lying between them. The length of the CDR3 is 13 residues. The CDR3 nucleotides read TGTGCCAGCAAGGACAGCGACAATTCACCCCTCCACTTT. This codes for CASKDSDNSPLHF.

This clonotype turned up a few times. The CDR3 here is CSARSSGTPRKSSYEQYF. The CDR3 DNA follows: TGCAGTGCTAGATCATCCGGGACTCCAAGAAAGAGCTCCTACGAGCAGTACTTC. This chain uses TRBV20-1 with TRBJ2-7; a possible D gene is TRBD2 (6 bases). Trimming took 2 bases from V and 0 from J, leaving 23 bases between them. The CDR3 extends over 18 amino acids. CDR1 is DFQATT, CDR2 SNEGSKA, per germline (reference sequence).

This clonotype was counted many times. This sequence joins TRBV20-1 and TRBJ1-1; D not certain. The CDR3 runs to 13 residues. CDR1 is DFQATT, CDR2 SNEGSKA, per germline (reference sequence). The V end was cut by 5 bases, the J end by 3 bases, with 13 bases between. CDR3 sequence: CSAADRWDTEAFF. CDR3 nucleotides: TGCAGTGCTGCGGACCGGTGGGACACTGAAGCTTTCTTT.

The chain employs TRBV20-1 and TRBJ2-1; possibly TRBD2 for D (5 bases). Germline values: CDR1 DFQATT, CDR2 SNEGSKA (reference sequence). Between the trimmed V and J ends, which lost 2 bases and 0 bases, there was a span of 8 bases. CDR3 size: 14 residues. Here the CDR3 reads CSARWLASYNEQFF. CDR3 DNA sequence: TGCAGTGCTAGATGGCTAGCCTCCTACAATGAGCAGTTCTTC.